Each of the 22 T cell receptor beta chains below was sequenced from the same sample in a study of cytomegalovirus exposure and HLA in healthy donors. In the PCR, 60 Vbeta and 13 Jbeta primers were used. The protocol was immunoSEQ multiplex PCR, while the TCRdb copy is restricted to in-frame clones and leaves out a portion. Here the sample spans about 63,000 clones, roughly 75% being singletons. The sample was PBMCs. The receptor source for this set is a woman aged 40-49 years in good health and CMV-seropositive.

The J gene is TRBJ1-2, the V gene TRBV6-5; the D gene is possibly TRBD1 (6 bases). Germline V gene lookup returns CDR1 MNHEY and CDR2 SVGAGI. CDR3 length equals 14 residues. V was shortened by 5 bases and J by 5 bases, with 15 bases between the two germline ends. The CDR3 protein is CASSAKGGEYGYTF. CDR3 bases: TGTGCCAGCAGTGCCAAGGGGGGGGAGTATGGCTACACCTTC.

V and J are TRBV11-2 and TRBJ2-6; possibly TRBD2 for D (5 bases). V lost 5 bases and J 0 bases, leaving 14 bases between the germline ends. This CDR3 has 17 amino acids. From germline, CDR1 is SGHAT and CDR2 FQNNGV. In nucleotides, the CDR3 is TGTGCCAGCAGCGCCCGGGGTTCGGACTCTGGGGCCAACGTCCTGACTTTC. Residues: CASSARGSDSGANVLTF.

The chain uses TRBV19 and TRBJ2-4; tentatively, D is TRBD1 (6 bases). V was pared by 1 base and J by 0 bases, with 13 bases between. This CDR3 spans 17 amino acids. Germline V gene data show CDR1 as LNHDA and CDR2 as SQIVND (reference sequence). The CDR3 DNA reads TGTGCCAGTAGTATAGGTGGACAGCCTCTAGCCAAAAACATTCAGTACTTC. This translates into CASSIGGQPLAKNIQYF.

This clone was seen just once. V is TRBV11-2 and J is TRBJ1-5; TRBD1 agrees at 8 bases. The CDR3 has 15 residues. CDR1 and CDR2 from the germline V gene are SGHAT and FQNNGV. Trimming took 8 bases from V and 4 from J; bases not matched to a gene: 10. The CDR3 reads CASGDRGITNQPQHF. CDR3 nucleotides: TGTGCCAGCGGCGACAGGGGAATTACTAATCAGCCCCAGCATTTT.

The chain links TRBV9 to TRBJ1-1; TRBD1 aligns across 9 bases. V lost 3 bases to trimming and J lost 8 bases; unmatched junction nucleotides: 5. Germline lookup yields CDR1 SGDLS and CDR2 YYNGEE. CDR3 size: 13 residues. This CDR3 reads CASSAGTGREAFF. The CDR3 DNA is TGTGCCAGCAGCGCGGGGACAGGGCGGGAAGCTTTCTTT.

The V and J genes are TRBV5-4 and TRBJ2-3; no reliable D call. This CDR3 is 12 amino acids long. Per the germline V gene, CDR1 is SGHNT and CDR2 is YYREEE (reference sequence). With 4 bases removed from V and 0 bases from J, the gap between germline ends came to 3 bases. The CDR3 is CASSPSTDTQYF. The CDR3 nucleotides are TGTGCCAGCAGCCCGAGCACAGATACGCAGTATTTT. Full variable domain (rest looked up from reference TRBV5-4 and TRBJ2-3): ETGVTQSPTHLIKTRGQQVTLRCSSQSGHNTVSWYQQALGQGPQFIFQYYREEENGRGNFPPRFSGLQFPNYSSELNVNALELDDSALYLCASSPSTDTQYFGPGTRLTVL.

This chain uses TRBV7-9 with TRBJ1-3; TRBD1 agrees at 7 bases. CDR1 is SEHNR and CDR2 is FQNEAQ in the germline V gene (reference sequence). Unmatched junction bases numbered 8, after V lost 8 bases and J lost 4 bases. This CDR3 has 14 residues. The CDR3 nucleotides are TGTGCCAGCCCTGAGGGGGCCTCGGGAAACACCATATATTTT. Amino acids: CASPEGASGNTIYF.

CDR3: CAWSRGEKLFF. DNA of the CDR3: TGTGCCTGGAGTCGAGGTGAAAAACTGTTTTTT. The V call is TRBV30, the J call TRBJ1-4; no firm D call. CDR1 is GTSNPN and CDR2 is SVGIG in the germline V gene (reference sequence). The CDR3 has 11 residues. Trimming took 2 bases from V and 7 from J, leaving 5 bases between them.

A note on this clone: Other DNA sequences in the same sample also yield this CDR3. The chain uses TRBV29-1 and TRBJ2-2; 12 nucleotides agree with TRBD2. The CDR3 length is 17 residues. The V gene's germline CDR1 is SQVTM and CDR2 ANQGSEA. V was pared by 3 bases and J by 7 bases, with 12 bases of the junction left unmatched. Here the CDR3 reads CSVEKGLAGGPVGELFF. CDR3 sequence (DNA): TGCAGCGTTGAGAAGGGGCTAGCGGGGGGGCCCGTCGGGGAGCTGTTTTTT.

There are a few counts of this clone. The chain carries TRBV4-2 and TRBJ1-2, with a possible D match to TRBD1 (5 bases). V was trimmed by 0 bases and J by 4 bases, leaving 15 bases between them. Germline V gives CDR1 LGHNA, CDR2 YNFKEQ. The CDR3 runs 16 residues. CDR3 sequence: CASSQEPRDSSYGYTF. The DNA of the CDR3 is TGTGCCAGCAGCCAAGAGCCAAGGGACTCCTCCTATGGCTACACCTTC.

The gene calls are TRBV5-1 and TRBJ2-1, with 7 bases aligning to TRBD1. The CDR3 extends over 15 amino acids. Trimming cost V 1 base and J 5 bases; bases outside gene matches: 6. Germline V gives CDR1 SGHRS, CDR2 YFSETQ. The CDR3 DNA reads TGCGCCAGCAGCTTGAGGGACAGCCTTCACAATGAGCAGTTCTTC. Translating it yields CASSLRDSLHNEQFF.

The chain employs TRBV6-1 and TRBJ2-2, with TRBD2 matching over 9 bases. V dropped 2 bases and J dropped 1; count of bases not matched to a gene: 20. Per the germline V gene, CDR1 is MNHNS and CDR2 is SASEGT. The CDR3 has 22 residues. CDR3 sequence: CASSEIPRRGAGGLKNTGELFF. Written as DNA, the CDR3 is TGTGCCAGCAGTGAAATCCCTCGGAGGGGAGCGGGGGGCCTAAAGAACACCGGGGAGCTGTTTTTT.

The V and J genes are TRBV6-5 and TRBJ1-2; TRBD1 matches 7 bases. The trim removed 5 bases at V and 5 bases at J, leaving 8 bases unmatched. Germline V gene sequence: CDR1 MNHEY, CDR2 SVGAGI. The CDR3 covers 14 residues. For the CDR3, the DNA is TGTGCCAGCAGTGCCGGGACAGAAGTTTATGGCTACACCTTC. The encoded protein is CASSAGTEVYGYTF.

The genes are TRBV6-1 and TRBJ2-3, with 12 bases aligning to TRBD2. Germline assignment: CDR1 MNHNS and CDR2 SASEGT. V lost 5 bases to trimming and J lost 4 bases; unmatched junction nucleotides: 4. This CDR3 region has 15 residues. The CDR3 loop reads CASSRTSGDADTQYF. CDR3 DNA sequence: TGTGCCAGCAGTCGGACTAGCGGGGATGCAGATACGCAGTATTTT.

The genes are TRBV5-6 and TRBJ2-3; D gene uncertain. Germline-derived CDR1 and CDR2 are SGHDT and YYEEEE. The V and J ends lost 5 bases and 2 bases respectively, with 3 bases between them. The CDR3 is 11 amino acids. The CDR3 region is CASRLTDTQYF. CDR3 in DNA: TGTGCCAGCAGACTCACAGATACGCAGTATTTT.

The rearrangement uses TRBV6-1 and TRBJ1-6; TRBD1 agrees at 9 bases. The V gene end was trimmed by 0 bases and the J gene end by 8 bases; junction bases not matched to a gene: 11. The CDR3 extends over 18 amino acids. The germline CDR1 and CDR2 sequences are MNHNS and SASEGT. In nucleotides, the CDR3 is TGTGCCAGCAGTGAAGCGCTTCCGACAGGGGGTTCCTATTCACCCCTCCACTTT. It codes for CASSEALPTGGSYSPLHF.

The chain links TRBV4-1 to TRBJ2-1, with no clear D. CDR1 and CDR2 from the germline V gene are MGHRA and YSYEKL. Trimming took 1 base from V and 6 from J, leaving 7 bases between them. The CDR3 is 13 amino acids. The CDR3 spells CASSQGLSNEQFF. The CDR3 region has the DNA TGCGCCAGCAGCCAAGGTTTGAGCAATGAGCAGTTCTTC.

The gene calls are TRBV7-2 and TRBJ2-1; D is perhaps TRBD2 (7 bases). The ends were cut back, 2 bases at V and 6 bases at J, with 14 bases in the middle. The CDR3 runs to 15 residues. Germline CDR1 SGHTA, CDR2 FQGNSA. This chain's CDR3 is CASSLTGGPSNEQFF. The CDR3 nucleotides read TGTGCCAGCAGCTTAACGGGGGGCCCCTCCAATGAGCAGTTCTTC. Looking up the rest from reference TRBV7-2 and TRBJ2-1 gives the full variable domain: GAGVSQSPSNKVTEKGKDVELRCDPISGHTALYWYRQSLGQGLEFLIYFQGNSAPDKSGLPSDRFSAERTGGSVSTLTIQRTQQEDSAVYLCASSLTGGPSNEQFFGPGTRLTVL.

The gene calls are TRBV7-9 and TRBJ2-7; 10 bases fit TRBD1. Per germline, CDR1 SEHNR and CDR2 FQNEAQ (reference sequence). This CDR3 has 16 amino acids. V lost 4 bases and J lost 13; bases outside the gene matches: 19. CDR3 bases: TGTGCCAGCAGCTCGTACCGGGACAGGGGATCCCAGGAGATTTACTTC. The encoded protein is CASSSYRDRGSQEIYF.

Concerning this clone: This sample includes further DNA sequences coding for the same CDR3. The chain couples TRBV10-3 to TRBJ1-5, with D possibly matching TRBD1 (6 bases). CDR1 and CDR2 (germline): ENHRY, SYGVKD. The V end was cut by 3 bases, the J end by 2 bases, with 8 bases between. The CDR3 spans 14 residues. In nucleotides, the CDR3 is TGTGCCATCAGTGAAGGGGGTGGCAATCAGCCCCAGCATTTT. Protein: CAISEGGGNQPQHF.

This chain uses TRBV2 with TRBJ1-5; D might be TRBD1 (5 bases). Germline lookup yields CDR1 SNHLY and CDR2 FYNNEI. This CDR3 region has 15 residues. Between the trimmed V and J ends, which lost 8 bases and 5 bases, there was a span of 19 bases. The CDR3 protein is CASGSQGYSYQPQHF. DNA for the CDR3: TGTGCCAGCGGGTCCCAGGGCTACTCCTATCAGCCCCAGCATTTT.

This clone was seen only a few times. The chain uses TRBV7-2 and TRBJ2-1; perhaps TRBD1 as D (6 bases). The V end lost 3 bases, the J end lost 3 bases, and 12 bases lay between the germline ends. The CDR3 totals 15 residues. CDR1 and CDR2 from the germline V gene are SGHTA and FQGNSA. As DNA, the CDR3 is TGTGCCAGCAGCTTTAAGGGGGTTAGCTACAATGAGCAGTTCTTC. Translated: CASSFKGVSYNEQFF. The entire variable domain, with the rest obtained from reference TRBV7-2 and TRBJ2-1, is as follows: GAGVSQSPSNKVTEKGKDVELRCDPISGHTALYWYRQSLGQGLEFLIYFQGNSAPDKSGLPSDRFSAERTGGSVSTLTIQRTQQEDSAVYLCASSFKGVSYNEQFFGPGTRLTVL.